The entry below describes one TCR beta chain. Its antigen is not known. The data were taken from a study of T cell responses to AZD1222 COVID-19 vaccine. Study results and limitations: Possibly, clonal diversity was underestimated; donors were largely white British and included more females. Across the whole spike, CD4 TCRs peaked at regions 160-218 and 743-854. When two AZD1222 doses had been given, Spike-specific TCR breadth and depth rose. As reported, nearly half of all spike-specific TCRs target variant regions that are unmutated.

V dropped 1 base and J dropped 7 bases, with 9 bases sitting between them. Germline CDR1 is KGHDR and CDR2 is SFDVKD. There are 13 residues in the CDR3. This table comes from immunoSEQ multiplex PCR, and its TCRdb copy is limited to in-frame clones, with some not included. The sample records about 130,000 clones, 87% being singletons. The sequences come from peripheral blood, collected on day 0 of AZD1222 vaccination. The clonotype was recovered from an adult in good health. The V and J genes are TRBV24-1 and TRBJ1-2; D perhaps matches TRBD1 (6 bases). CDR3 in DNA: TGTGCCACCAGTGATTTCAGGGGTAGTGGCTACACCTTC. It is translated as CATSDFRGSGYTF.